This T cell receptor beta chain is from a study of T cells after yellow fever vaccination. Broader study findings: A large majority of primary-vaccination clones showed up again after the booster (under 98% CD4, around 88% CD8).

TCRdb reprocessed the 5' RACE reads with MiXCR, giving one entry per CDR3 protein. The sample contains roughly 32,000 distinct CDR3 sequences, around 6.7% of which appear only once. Germline V CDR1 and CDR2: SGHTA, FQGNSA. This CDR3 is built from 15 residues. The trim removed 1 base at V and 3 bases at J, leaving 3 bases unmatched. The rearrangement links TRBV7-2 to TRBJ2-3; 8 bases line up with TRBD2. The sequences come from PBMCs, either bulk or a sorted T-cell subset (CD4+, CD8+, memory, or dextramer-sorted; not recorded which), collected on the day of the first yellow fever vaccination. This receptor was identified in a man aged 18 to 30 who received the YFV17D yellow fever vaccine. CDR3 loop: CASSLVAGRTDTQYF. CDR3 DNA: TGTGCCAGCAGCTTAGTAGCGGGGAGGACAGATACGCAGTATTTT.